This entry describes one T cell receptor (beta chain). The antigen is unknown. The data stem from a study of CXCR3-negative and CXCR3-positive naive CD8 T cells. General observations from the study: In naive cells, CXCR3-negative and CXCR3-positive subsets had similar TRBV-TRBJ usage; memory cells differed. More hydrophobic TRB CDR3s were found in CXCR3-positive naive cells than in CXCR3-negative naive cells.

TRB cDNA libraries were made by UMI-labeled 5' RACE. After re-calling the 5' RACE reads, TCRdb lists one entry per CDR3 protein, DNA absent. Reported are some 60,000 distinct CDR3 sequences; the ten largest clones contain 0.53%. The CD45RO-CCR7+CD27+CD95- phenotype denoted naive CD8+ T cells. The specimen was naive CXCR3+ CD8+ T cells from blood. Regarding subset: CD45RO-CCR7+CD27+CD95- naive CD8+ T cells expressing CXCR3 (TNR3+). The TCR sequence derives from a human donor in good health. Some clones in this sample may be carry-over from other donors' samples.

CDR3: CASSPRRDTQYF. This rearrangement joins TRBV27 to TRBJ2-3; TCRdb proposes TRBD2, but this gene call is untestable without DNA. Germline CDR1 MNHEY, CDR2 SMNVEV (reference sequence). CDR3 length equals 12 residues.